This passage covers 2 T cell receptor beta chains from one sample sequenced in a study of blood T cell repertoires in COVID-19. The repertoire was sequenced with immunoSEQ multiplex PCR; TCRdb's copy has only in-frame clones and lacks some. The sample yields fewer than 300,000 clones, 80% to 95% seen once. The sequenced sample consisted of peripheral blood. All receptors come from a woman aged 25 to 39 with COVID-19, enrolled during active disease.

This clone was detected only a few times. This rearrangement joins TRBV7-6 to TRBJ2-3; 7 bases line up with TRBD2. The CDR3 contains 17 residues. Trimming took 2 bases from V and 5 from J; bases not matched to a gene: 13. Germline CDR1 is SGHVS and CDR2 is FNYEAQ. The CDR3 region is CASSLRGSAGVIDTQYF. Written as DNA, the CDR3 is TGTGCCAGCAGCTTACGGGGTTCGGCGGGAGTAATAGATACGCAGTATTTT.

V and J are TRBV6-5 and TRBJ1-3, with D hard to call. The length of the CDR3 is 13 residues. V was pared by 3 bases and J by 1 base, with 4 bases between. Germline V gene lookup returns CDR1 MNHEY and CDR2 SVGAGI. For the CDR3, the DNA is TGTGCCAGCAGTTATCTATCTGGAAACACCATATATTTT. It yields the protein CASSYLSGNTIYF.